These T cell receptor beta chains were read from a single sample in a study of blood T cell repertoires in COVID-19. The method was immunoSEQ multiplex PCR; TCRdb's version includes in-frame clones alone and lacks a portion of them. The data contain approximately 170,000 clones, approximately 91% of them singletons. The specimen sequenced was peripheral blood. Source of these receptors: a man younger than 35 with COVID-19, enrolled during active disease. The CDR3 runs from the conserved cysteine through the conserved F or W. The order of the fields is CDR3 DNA, CDR3 protein, J gene, V gene, clone size, D gene. The D gene is left open where the match is weak. The size entry is marked missing in some rows and otherwise reads once, few, many or a size class.

DNA: TGTGCCAGTAGTGGGGCAGGGGATAATTCACCCCTCCACTTT; CDR3: CASSGAGDNSPLHF; J: TRBJ1-6; V: TRBV19; size: .; D: .
DNA: TGTGCCAGCAGTTTACCCGGGACTCCTCAGTATTTT; CDR3: CASSLPGTPQYF; J: TRBJ2-3; V: TRBV7-9; size: .; D: .
DNA: TGTGCCAGCAGCCCACTTCGGGGGACCGGGGAGCTGTTTTTT; CDR3: CASSPLRGTGELFF; J: TRBJ2-2; V: TRBV5-4; size: .; D: .
DNA: TGTGCCAGCTCAGTGGGCAGCTCCTATAATTCACCCCTCCACTTT; CDR3: CASSVGSSYNSPLHF; J: TRBJ1-6; V: TRBV18; size: once; D: .
DNA: TGTGCCAGCAGTTTAAACAGGGGTGATCAGCCCCAGCATTTT; CDR3: CASSLNRGDQPQHF; J: TRBJ1-5; V: TRBV28; size: .; D: TRBD1
DNA: TGTGCCAGCAGTAGCGGGGCGAACACCGGGGAGCTGTTTTTT; CDR3: CASSSGANTGELFF; J: TRBJ2-2; V: TRBV2; size: .; D: TRBD2
DNA: TGTGCCAGCAGGGTTTCGGGACACCCATACGAGCAGTACTTC; CDR3: CASRVSGHPYEQYF; J: TRBJ2-7; V: TRBV27; size: .; D: .
DNA: TGTGCCAGCAGTCTCTCGAATTCACCCCTCCACTTT; CDR3: CASSLSNSPLHF; J: TRBJ1-6; V: TRBV12-3/TRBV12-4; size: once; D: .
DNA: TGTGCCAGCAGTTACAGGGGGTCCTACGAGCAGTACTTC; CDR3: CASSYRGSYEQYF; J: TRBJ2-7; V: TRBV6-5; size: .; D: .
DNA: TGTGCCAGCAGTTCAACCGGGACAGGGGAGTTCTTC; CDR3: CASSSTGTGEFF; J: TRBJ2-1; V: TRBV5-4; size: .; D: TRBD1
DNA: TGTGCCAGCAGCCCGACAGGGGGACTCTTTGAAGCTTTCTTT; CDR3: CASSPTGGLFEAFF; J: TRBJ1-1; V: TRBV9; size: once; D: TRBD1
DNA: TGTGCCAGCAGCTTGGCCGGAGGAACCTCCTACGAGCAGTACTTC; CDR3: CASSLAGGTSYEQYF; J: TRBJ2-7; V: TRBV5-5; size: .; D: .
DNA: TGCGCCAGCAGCTTGGGACAGGAAGACACAGATACGCAGTATTTT; CDR3: CASSLGQEDTDTQYF; J: TRBJ2-3; V: TRBV5-1; size: .; D: .
DNA: TGTGCCAGCAGCCAAGAAGGGACTAGCCTCGGGGAGCTGTTTTTT; CDR3: CASSQEGTSLGELFF; J: TRBJ2-2; V: TRBV4-2; size: once; D: TRBD2
DNA: TGCGCCAGCAGCCAGGGGGCAGGGGCCTACGAGCAGTACTTC; CDR3: CASSQGAGAYEQYF; J: TRBJ2-7; V: TRBV4-1; size: .; D: .
DNA: TGTGCCAGCAGTTTTGAGATCCTCAATGAGCAGTTCTTC; CDR3: CASSFEILNEQFF; J: TRBJ2-1; V: TRBV12-3/TRBV12-4; size: .; D: .